This TCR beta chain is drawn from a study of T cells in localized non-small cell lung cancer. Assay used: immunoSEQ multiplex PCR; TCRdb lists only in-frame clones, some missing. The sample consists of under 30,000 clones, 80% to 90% of them appearing once. Study-level results: Adjacent lung held a median roughly 56 of the top 100 tumor clones. Clonality of T cells reached its maximum in uninvolved adjacent lung, surpassing tumor. Higher adjacent-lung clonality was associated with shorter survival.

For this clone: Its matching antigen is unknown.

Germline CDR1 LNHDA, CDR2 SQIVND (reference sequence). The CDR3 has 19 amino acids. V lost 0 bases to trimming and J lost 2 bases; unmatched junction nucleotides: 8. The sequencing used peripheral blood, collected before any cancer treatment. The origin of this receptor is a female donor aged 60 or older with stage I lung adenocarcinoma. This chain connects TRBV19 to TRBJ1-5; 12 bases fit TRBD1. The CDR3 nucleotides read TGTGCCAGTAGTATAGATCCAAACCGGGACAGGGGGCGCAATCAGCCCCAGCATTTT. Amino acid sequence: CASSIDPNRDRGRNQPQHF.